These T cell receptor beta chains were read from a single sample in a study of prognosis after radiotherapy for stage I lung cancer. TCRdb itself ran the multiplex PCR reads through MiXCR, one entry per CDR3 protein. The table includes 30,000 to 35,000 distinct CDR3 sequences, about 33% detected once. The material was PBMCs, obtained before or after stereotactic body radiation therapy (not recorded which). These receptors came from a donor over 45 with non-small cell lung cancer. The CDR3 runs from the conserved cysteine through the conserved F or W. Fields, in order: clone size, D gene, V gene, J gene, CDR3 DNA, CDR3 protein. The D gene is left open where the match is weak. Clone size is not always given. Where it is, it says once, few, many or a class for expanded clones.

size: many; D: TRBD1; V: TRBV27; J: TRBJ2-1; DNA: TGTGCCAGCAGTTTAACACAGGGGGCAGGTGAGCAGTTCTTC; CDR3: CASSLTQGAGEQFF
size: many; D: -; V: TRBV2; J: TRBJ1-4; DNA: TGTGCCAGCAGTTACCGAGGGGGGGCACTTAATGAAAAACTGTTTTTT; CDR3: CASSYRGGALNEKLFF
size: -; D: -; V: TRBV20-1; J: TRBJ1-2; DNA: TGCAGTGCTAGAACGGTCGAGGGCTACACCTTC; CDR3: CSARTVEGYTF
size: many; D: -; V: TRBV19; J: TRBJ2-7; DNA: TGTGCCAGTAGCTCGACGGGGCAGGGGTACTACGAGCAGTACTTC; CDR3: CASSSTGQGYYEQYF
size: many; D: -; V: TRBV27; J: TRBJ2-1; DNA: TGTGCCAGCAGTTTCAGGAGGGGTAGGGGCAATGAGCAGTTCTTC; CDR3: CASSFRRGRGNEQFF
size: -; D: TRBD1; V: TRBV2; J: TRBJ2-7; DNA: TGTGCCAGCAGGGTACAGGGGTCCTACGAGCAGTACTTC; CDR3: CASRVQGSYEQYF
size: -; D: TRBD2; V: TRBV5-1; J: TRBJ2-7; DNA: TGCGCCAGTAGCCCGGGACTATTCCTACACGAGCAGCACTTC; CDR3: CASSPGLFLHEQHF
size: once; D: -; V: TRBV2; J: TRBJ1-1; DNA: TGTGCCAGCAGTTCCTGGACGGGGGGTATTAACACTGAAGCTCTCTTT; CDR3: CASSSWTGGINTEALF
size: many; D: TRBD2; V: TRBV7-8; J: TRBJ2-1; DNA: TGTGCCAGCAGCTTAGCGTTGGGCCTAGCGGGCTACAATGAGCAGTTCTTC; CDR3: CASSLALGLAGYNEQFF
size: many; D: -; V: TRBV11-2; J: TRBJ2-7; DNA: TGTGCCAGCAGTCTGGACCCCGATACAGCCTACGAGCAGTACTTC; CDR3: CASSLDPDTAYEQYF
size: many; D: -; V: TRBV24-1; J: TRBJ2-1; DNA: TGTGCCACCAGTGGCGGCAATGAGCAGTTCTTC; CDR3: CATSGGNEQFF
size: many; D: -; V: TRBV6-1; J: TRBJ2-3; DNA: TGTGCCAGCAGCCAGAATTTTCAGGGAGGCCCAGATACGCAGTATTTT; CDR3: CASSQNFQGGPDTQYF
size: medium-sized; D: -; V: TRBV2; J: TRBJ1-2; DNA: TGTGCCAGCAGTGTAACGGAGGAAGGGATTGGCTACACCTTC; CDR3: CASSVTEEGIGYTF
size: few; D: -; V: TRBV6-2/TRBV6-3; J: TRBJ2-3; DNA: TGTGCCAGCAGTTTACAGAGCTTAAGCACAGATACGCAGTATTTT; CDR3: CASSLQSLSTDTQYF
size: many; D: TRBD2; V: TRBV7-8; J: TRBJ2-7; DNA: TGTGCCAGCAGCTTAGATGAGTTAGCGGGAGTCGAGCAGTACTTC; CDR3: CASSLDELAGVEQYF
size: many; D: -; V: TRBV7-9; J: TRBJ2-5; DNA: TGTGCCAGCAGCCCCGAACTATACCAAGAGACCCAGTACTTC; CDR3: CASSPELYQETQYF
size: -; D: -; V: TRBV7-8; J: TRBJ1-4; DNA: TGTGCCAGCAGCTTAACAGCTAATGAAAAACTGTTTTTT; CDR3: CASSLTANEKLFF
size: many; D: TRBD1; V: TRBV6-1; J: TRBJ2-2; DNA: TGTGCCTGCAGTGTAGAACAGGGGTCCGGGGAGCTGTTTTTT; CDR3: CACSVEQGSGELFF
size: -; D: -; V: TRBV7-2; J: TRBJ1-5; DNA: TGTGCCAGCAGCTACATAAATCAGCCCCAGCATTTT; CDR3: CASSYINQPQHF
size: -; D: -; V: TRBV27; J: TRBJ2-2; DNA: TGTGCCAGCAGCTGGAGCACCGGTGAGCTGCTTTTT; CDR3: CASSWSTGELLF
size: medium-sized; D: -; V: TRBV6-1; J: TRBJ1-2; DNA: TGTGCCAGCAGTGCCGGCCAGGCCTATGGCTACACCTTC; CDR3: CASSAGQAYGYTF
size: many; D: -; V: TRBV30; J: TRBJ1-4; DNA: TGTGCCTGGAGTGTTAGTCATAATGAAAAACTGTTTTTT; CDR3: CAWSVSHNEKLFF
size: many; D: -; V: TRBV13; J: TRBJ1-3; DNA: TGTGCCAGCAGCTTATTTCGGCCTGGAAACACCATATATTTT; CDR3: CASSLFRPGNTIYF
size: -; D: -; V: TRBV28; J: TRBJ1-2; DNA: TGTGCCAGCACCTTCGATAGGGGCGGTGGCTACACCTTC; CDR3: CASTFDRGGGYTF
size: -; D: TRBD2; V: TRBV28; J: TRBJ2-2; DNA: TGTGCCAGCATGGCCAGCGGGAGAGACGGCGGTGAGCTGTTTTTT; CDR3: CASMASGRDGGELFF
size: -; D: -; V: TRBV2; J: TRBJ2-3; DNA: TGTGCCAGCAAGACAGAGACAGATACGCAGTATTTT; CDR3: CASKTETDTQYF
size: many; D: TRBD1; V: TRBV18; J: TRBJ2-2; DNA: TGTGCCAGCTCACCACCGGGCAGGGGGACCGGGGAGCTGTTTTTT; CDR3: CASSPPGRGTGELFF
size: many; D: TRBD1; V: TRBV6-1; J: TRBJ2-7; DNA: TGTGCCAGCAGTGAGACCGGGACAGCGGCCTACGAGCAGTACTTC; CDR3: CASSETGTAAYEQYF
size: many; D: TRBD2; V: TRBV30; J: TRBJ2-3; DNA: TGTGCCTGGAGCTCCGGGACTAGCGGGGCCAGAGCGCAGTATTTT; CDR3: CAWSSGTSGARAQYF
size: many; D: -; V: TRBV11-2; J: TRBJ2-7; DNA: TGTGCCAGCAGCCACACGGGGTTGTACTTC; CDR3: CASSHTGLYF
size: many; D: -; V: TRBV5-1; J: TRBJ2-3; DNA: TGCGCCAGCAGCTTCGACAGGTTCGCAGATACGCAGTATTTT; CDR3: CASSFDRFADTQYF
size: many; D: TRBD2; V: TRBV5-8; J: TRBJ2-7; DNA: TGTGCCAGCAGACAAACTTACGGGAGGGCCGGGTACGAGCAGTACTTC; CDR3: CASRQTYGRAGYEQYF
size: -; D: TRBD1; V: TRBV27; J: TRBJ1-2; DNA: TGTGCCAGCAGTAAAAGTGGGACAGGTGGCGCCAACTATGGCTACACCTTC; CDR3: CASSKSGTGGANYGYTF
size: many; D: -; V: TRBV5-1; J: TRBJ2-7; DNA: TGCGCCAGCAGTAGGACTTCCCCCCTCTACGAGCAGTACTTC; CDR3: CASSRTSPLYEQYF
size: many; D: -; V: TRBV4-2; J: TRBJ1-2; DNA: TGTGCCAGCAGCCCGCAGGGCAGGGAAGGCTACACCTTC; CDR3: CASSPQGREGYTF
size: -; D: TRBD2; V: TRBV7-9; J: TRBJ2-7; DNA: TGTGCCAGCAGCTCAGTTAGGGCTAGCGGGGCATACGAGCAGTACTTC; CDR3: CASSSVRASGAYEQYF
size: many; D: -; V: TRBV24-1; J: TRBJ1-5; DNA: TGTGCCACCAGTGACACATCAGCAGTCGGTCAGCCCCAGCATTTT; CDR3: CATSDTSAVGQPQHF
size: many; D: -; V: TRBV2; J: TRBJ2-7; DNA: TGTGCCAGCAGGCCAGGCCTATACCAAGCCCACGAGCAGTACTTC; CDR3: CASRPGLYQAHEQYF
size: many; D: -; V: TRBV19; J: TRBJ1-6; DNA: TGTGCCAGTAGTAGACCCCGAGGGGATTCACCCCTCCACTTT; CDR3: CASSRPRGDSPLHF
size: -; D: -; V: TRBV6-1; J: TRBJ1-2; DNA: TGTGCCAGCAGTGAAGGGGGAGATACAGATGGCTACACCTTC; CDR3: CASSEGGDTDGYTF
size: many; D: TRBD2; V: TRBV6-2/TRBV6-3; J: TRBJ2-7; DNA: TGTGCCAGCAGTTTTCGACTAGCGGGATCATACGAGCAGTACTTC; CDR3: CASSFRLAGSYEQYF
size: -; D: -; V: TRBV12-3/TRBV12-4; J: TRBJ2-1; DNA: TGTGCCAGCCTTAGGCGGGGTCCTGGACATCAGCAGTTCTTC; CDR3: CASLRRGPGHQQFF
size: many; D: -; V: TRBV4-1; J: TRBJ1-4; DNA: TGCGCCAGCAGCCAAGATGGCAGGGGTAATGAAAAACTGTTTTTT; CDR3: CASSQDGRGNEKLFF
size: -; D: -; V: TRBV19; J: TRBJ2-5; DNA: TGTGCCAGTAGTATGTCCCCCACAGGCGTCGATACCCAGTACTTC; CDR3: CASSMSPTGVDTQYF
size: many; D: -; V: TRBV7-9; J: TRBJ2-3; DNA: TGTGCCAGCAGCTTAGTGTCAGGGGGCACAGATACGCAGTATTTT; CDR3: CASSLVSGGTDTQYF
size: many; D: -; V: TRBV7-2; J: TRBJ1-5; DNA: TGTGCCAGCAGCTTAGGGGTAAGCAGGGGCAATCAGCCCCAGCATTTT; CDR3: CASSLGVSRGNQPQHF
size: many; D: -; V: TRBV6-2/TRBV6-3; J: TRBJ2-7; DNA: TGTGCCAGCAGTGCCGGGAGCGAGCAGTACTTC; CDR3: CASSAGSEQYF
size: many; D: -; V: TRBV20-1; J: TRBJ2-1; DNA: TGCAGTGCTAGTATATCGTTCCCAGGCCAGACACAGAATGAGCAGTTCTTC; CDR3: CSASISFPGQTQNEQFF
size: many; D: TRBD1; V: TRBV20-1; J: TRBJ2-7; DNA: TGCAGTGCTAGCGGACAGGGCGCGGGGCTTCCCTACGAGCAGTACTTC; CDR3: CSASGQGAGLPYEQYF
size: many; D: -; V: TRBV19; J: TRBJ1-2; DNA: TGTGCCAGTAGTTTTTTCGGGCAGGGCTATGGCTACACCTTC; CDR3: CASSFFGQGYGYTF
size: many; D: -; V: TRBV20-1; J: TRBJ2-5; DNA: TGCAGTGCCCCAGCGGTCACGGAAGAGACCCAGTACTTC; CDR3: CSAPAVTEETQYF
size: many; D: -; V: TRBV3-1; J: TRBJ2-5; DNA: TGTGCCAGCAGCCACGGACCAGGGGGGCAAGAGACCCAGTACTTC; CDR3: CASSHGPGGQETQYF
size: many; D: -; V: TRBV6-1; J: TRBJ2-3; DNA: TGTGCCAGCAGTGACCAGGCCCGCACAGATACGCAGTATTTT; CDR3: CASSDQARTDTQYF